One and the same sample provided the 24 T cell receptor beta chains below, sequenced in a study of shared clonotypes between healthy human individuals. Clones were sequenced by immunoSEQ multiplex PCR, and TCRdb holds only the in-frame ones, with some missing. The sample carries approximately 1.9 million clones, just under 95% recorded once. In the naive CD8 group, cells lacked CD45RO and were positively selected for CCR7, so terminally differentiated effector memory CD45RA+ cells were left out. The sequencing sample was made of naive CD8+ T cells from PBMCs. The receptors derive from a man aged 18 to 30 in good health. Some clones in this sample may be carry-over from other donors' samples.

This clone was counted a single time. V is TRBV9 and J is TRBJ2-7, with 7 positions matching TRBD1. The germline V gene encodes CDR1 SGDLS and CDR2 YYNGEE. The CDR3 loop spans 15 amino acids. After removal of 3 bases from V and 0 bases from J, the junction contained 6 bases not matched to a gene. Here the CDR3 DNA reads TGTGCCAGCAGCGGGGGGACAGTTCCCTCCTACGAGCAGTACTTC. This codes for CASSGGTVPSYEQYF.

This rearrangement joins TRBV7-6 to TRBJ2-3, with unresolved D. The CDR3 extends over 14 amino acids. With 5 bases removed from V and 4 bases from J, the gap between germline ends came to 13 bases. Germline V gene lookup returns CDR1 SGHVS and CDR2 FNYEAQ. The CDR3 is CASSAGYAADTQYF. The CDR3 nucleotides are TGTGCCAGCAGCGCTGGGTACGCCGCAGATACGCAGTATTTT.

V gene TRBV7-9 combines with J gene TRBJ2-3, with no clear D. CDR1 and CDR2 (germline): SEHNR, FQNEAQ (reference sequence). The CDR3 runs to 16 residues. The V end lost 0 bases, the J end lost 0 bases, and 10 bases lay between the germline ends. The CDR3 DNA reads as TGTGCCAGCAGCTTAGCGCCCATCTACAGCACAGATACGCAGTATTTT. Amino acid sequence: CASSLAPIYSTDTQYF.

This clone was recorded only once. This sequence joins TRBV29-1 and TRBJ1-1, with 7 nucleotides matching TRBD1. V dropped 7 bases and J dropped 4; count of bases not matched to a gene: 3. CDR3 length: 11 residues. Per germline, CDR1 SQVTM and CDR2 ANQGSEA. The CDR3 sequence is CSARGSTEAFF. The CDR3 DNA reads TGCAGCGCCAGGGGGAGCACTGAAGCTTTCTTT.

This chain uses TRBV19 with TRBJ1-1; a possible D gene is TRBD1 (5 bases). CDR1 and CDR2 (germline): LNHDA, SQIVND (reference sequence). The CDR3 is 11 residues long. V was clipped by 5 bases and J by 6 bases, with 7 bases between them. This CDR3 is CASSGGAEAFF. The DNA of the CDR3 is TGTGCCAGTAGTGGGGGAGCTGAAGCTTTCTTT.

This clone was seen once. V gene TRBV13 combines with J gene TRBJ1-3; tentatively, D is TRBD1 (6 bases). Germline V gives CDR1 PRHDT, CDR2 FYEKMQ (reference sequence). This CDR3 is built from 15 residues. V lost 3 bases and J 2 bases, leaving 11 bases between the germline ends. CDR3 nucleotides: TGTGCCAGCAGCTTCGGGGGGCCGGCTGGAAACACCATATATTTT. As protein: CASSFGGPAGNTIYF.

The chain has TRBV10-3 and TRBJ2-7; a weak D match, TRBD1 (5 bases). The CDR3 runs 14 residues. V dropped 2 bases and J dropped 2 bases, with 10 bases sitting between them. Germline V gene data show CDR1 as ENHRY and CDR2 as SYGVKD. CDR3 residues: CAISESWGTYEQYF. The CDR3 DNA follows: TGTGCCATCAGTGAGAGCTGGGGCACCTACGAGCAGTACTTC.

The CDR3 region has the DNA TGTGCCAGCAGCCAATCGGGGTTTTACGAGCAGTACTTC. This encodes CASSQSGFYEQYF. This rearrangement joins TRBV16 to TRBJ2-7; D uncertain. V dropped 0 bases and J dropped 4 bases, with 7 bases sitting between them. CDR1 is KGHSY, CDR2 FQNENV, per germline. This CDR3 spans 13 amino acids.

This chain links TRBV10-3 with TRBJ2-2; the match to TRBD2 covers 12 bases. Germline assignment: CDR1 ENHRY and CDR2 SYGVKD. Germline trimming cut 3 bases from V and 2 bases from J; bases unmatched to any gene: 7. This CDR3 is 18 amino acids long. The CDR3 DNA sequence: TGTGCCATCAGTGATGGGGGACTAGCGGGTAGCAACACCGGGGAGCTGTTTTTT. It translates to CAISDGGLAGSNTGELFF.

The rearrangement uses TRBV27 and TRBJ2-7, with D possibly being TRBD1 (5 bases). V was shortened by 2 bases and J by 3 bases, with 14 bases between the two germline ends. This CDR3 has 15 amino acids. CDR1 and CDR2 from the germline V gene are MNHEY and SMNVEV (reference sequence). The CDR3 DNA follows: TGTGCCAGCAGTTTAAACCTCAGGGAACGCTACGAGCAGTACTTC. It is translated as CASSLNLRERYEQYF.

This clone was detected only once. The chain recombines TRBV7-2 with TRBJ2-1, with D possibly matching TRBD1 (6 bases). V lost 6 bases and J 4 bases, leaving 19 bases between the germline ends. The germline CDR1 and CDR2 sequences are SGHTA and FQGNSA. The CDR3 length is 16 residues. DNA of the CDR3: TGTGCCAGCAGACCGCGTGGCAGGGGTCTTTACAATGAGCAGTTCTTC. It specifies CASRPRGRGLYNEQFF.

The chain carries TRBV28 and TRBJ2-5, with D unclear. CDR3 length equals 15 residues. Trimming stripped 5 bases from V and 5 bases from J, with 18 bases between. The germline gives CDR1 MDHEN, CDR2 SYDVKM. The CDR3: CASSPRPVTWETQYF. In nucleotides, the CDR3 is TGTGCCAGCAGTCCAAGACCGGTCACTTGGGAGACCCAGTACTTC.

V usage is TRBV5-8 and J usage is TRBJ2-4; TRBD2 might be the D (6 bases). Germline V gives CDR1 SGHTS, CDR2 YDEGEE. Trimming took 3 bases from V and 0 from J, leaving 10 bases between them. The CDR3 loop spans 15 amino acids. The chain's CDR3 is CASSSEGRAKNIQYF. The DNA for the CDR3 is TGTGCCAGCAGCTCGGAGGGGAGAGCCAAAAACATTCAGTACTTC. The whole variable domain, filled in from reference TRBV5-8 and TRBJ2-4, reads EAGVTQSPTHLIKTRGQQATLRCSPISGHTSVYWYQQALGLGLQFLLWYDEGEERNRGNFPPRFSGRQFPNYSSELNVNALELEDSALYLCASSSEGRAKNIQYFGAGTRLSVL.

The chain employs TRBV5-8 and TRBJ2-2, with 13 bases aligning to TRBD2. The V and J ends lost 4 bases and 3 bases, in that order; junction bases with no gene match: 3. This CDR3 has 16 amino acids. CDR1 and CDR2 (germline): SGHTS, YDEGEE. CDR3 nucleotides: TGTGCCAGCAGCCCTGGACTAGCGGGGGACACCGGGGAGCTGTTTTTT. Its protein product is CASSPGLAGDTGELFF.

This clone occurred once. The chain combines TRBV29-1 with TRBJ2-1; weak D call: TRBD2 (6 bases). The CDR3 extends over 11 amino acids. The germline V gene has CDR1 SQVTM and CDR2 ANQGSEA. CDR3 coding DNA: TGCAGTGTCAGAGGCGGCCTCGGGGGGTTCTTC. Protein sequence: CSVRGGLGGFF.

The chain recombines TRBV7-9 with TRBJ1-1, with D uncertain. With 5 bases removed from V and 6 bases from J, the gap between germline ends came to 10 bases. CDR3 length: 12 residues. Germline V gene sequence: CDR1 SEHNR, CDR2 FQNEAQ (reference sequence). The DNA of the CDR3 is TGTGCCAGCAGCCGACTTTGGGCTGAAGCTTTCTTT. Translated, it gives CASSRLWAEAFF.

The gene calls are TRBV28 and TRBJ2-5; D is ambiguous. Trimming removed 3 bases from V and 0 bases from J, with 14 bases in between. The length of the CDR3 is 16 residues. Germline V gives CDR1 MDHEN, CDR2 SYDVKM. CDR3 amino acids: CASSLIGGYDQETQYF. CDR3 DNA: TGTGCCAGCAGTTTGATTGGCGGATACGACCAAGAGACCCAGTACTTC.

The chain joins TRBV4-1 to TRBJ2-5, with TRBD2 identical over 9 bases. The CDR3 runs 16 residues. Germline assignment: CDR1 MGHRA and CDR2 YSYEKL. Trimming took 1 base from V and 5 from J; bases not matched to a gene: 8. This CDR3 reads CASSQVISGSLETQYF. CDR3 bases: TGCGCCAGCAGCCAAGTTATTAGCGGGAGTTTGGAGACCCAGTACTTC.

The CDR3 protein is CASSLVTGELFF. The DNA for the CDR3 is TGTGCCAGTAGTCTTGTCACCGGGGAGCTGTTTTTT. V usage is TRBV19 and J usage is TRBJ2-2; D remains ambiguous. Trimming left V 5 bases short and J 4 bases short, with 5 bases between. The CDR3 loop spans 12 amino acids. The germline V gene encodes CDR1 LNHDA and CDR2 SQIVND (reference sequence).

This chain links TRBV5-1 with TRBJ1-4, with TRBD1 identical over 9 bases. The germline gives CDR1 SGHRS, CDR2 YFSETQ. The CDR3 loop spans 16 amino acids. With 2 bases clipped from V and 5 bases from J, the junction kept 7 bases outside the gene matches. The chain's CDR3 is CASSFLPDRGNEKLFF. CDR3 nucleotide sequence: TGCGCCAGCAGCTTCCTTCCGGACAGGGGCAATGAAAAACTGTTTTTT. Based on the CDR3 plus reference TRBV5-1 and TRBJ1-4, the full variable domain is KAGVTQTPRYLIKTRGQQVTLSCSPISGHRSVSWYQQTPGQGLQFLFEYFSETQRNKGNFPGRFSGRQFSNSRSEMNVSTLELGDSALYLCASSFLPDRGNEKLFFGSGTQLSVL.

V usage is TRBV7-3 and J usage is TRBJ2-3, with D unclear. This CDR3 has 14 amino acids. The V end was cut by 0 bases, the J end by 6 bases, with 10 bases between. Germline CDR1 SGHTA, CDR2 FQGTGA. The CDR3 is CASSLTPGGDTQYF. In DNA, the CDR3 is TGTGCCAGCAGCTTAACCCCCGGTGGGGATACGCAGTATTTT.

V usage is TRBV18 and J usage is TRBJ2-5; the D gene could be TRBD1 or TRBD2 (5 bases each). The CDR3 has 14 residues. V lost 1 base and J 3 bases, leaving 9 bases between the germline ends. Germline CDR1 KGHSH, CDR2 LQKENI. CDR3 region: CASSPQGRKETQYF. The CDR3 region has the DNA TGTGCCAGCTCACCACAGGGACGAAAAGAGACCCAGTACTTC. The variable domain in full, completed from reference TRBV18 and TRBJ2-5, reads NAGVMQNPRHLVRRRGQEARLRCSPMKGHSHVYWYRQLPEEGLKFMVYLQKENIIDESGMPKERFSAEFPKEGPSILRIQQVVRGDSAAYFCASSPQGRKETQYFGPGTRLLVL.

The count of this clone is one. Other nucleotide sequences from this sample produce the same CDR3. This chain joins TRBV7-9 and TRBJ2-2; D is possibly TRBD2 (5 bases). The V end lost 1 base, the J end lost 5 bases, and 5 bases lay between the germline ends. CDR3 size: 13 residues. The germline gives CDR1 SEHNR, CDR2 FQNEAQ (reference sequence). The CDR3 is CASSLGGTGELFF. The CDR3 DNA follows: TGTGCCAGCAGCTTAGGCGGGACCGGGGAGCTGTTTTTT.

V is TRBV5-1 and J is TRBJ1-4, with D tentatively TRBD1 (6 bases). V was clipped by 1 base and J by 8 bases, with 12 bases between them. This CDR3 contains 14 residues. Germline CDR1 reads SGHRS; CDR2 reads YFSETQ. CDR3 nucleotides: TGCGCCAGCAGCTTGACAGGGTTGAGGGAAAAACTGTTTTTT. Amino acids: CASSLTGLREKLFF.